Listed below are T cell receptor beta chains from one sample, sequenced in a study of CD8 T cells in Susac syndrome. Using its own MiXCR run on the immunoSEQ multiplex PCR reads, TCRdb lists one record per CDR3 protein. The table lists 120,000 or so distinct CDR3 sequences, more than 90% of them singletons. The sample taken for sequencing was CD8+ T cells from PBMCs. The receptors derive from a human donor with Susac syndrome. The CDR3 runs from the conserved cysteine through the conserved F or W. The D gene is left open where the match is weak. Clone size is given for some rows only: seen once, a few or many times, or a class if the clone is expanded.

j_call: TRBJ2-5; clone_size: -; d_call: TRBD1; v_call: TRBV9; cdr3_nt: TGTGCCAGCAGCGGACAGGGGGCGCAATTTGAGACCCAGTACTTC; cdr3_aa: CASSGQGAQFETQYF
j_call: TRBJ2-1; clone_size: -; d_call: TRBD1; v_call: TRBV27; cdr3_nt: TGTGCCAGCAGTTCGCCGGGACAGAGCTCCTACAATGAGCAGTTCTTC; cdr3_aa: CASSSPGQSSYNEQFF
j_call: TRBJ2-5; clone_size: -; d_call: -; v_call: TRBV20-1; cdr3_nt: TGCAGTGCTAACCCGCCATACCAAGAGACCCAGTACTTC; cdr3_aa: CSANPPYQETQYF
j_call: TRBJ2-1; clone_size: -; d_call: TRBD2; v_call: TRBV30; cdr3_nt: TGTGCCTGGAGTGTACCTAGCGGGAGGGCCGGCTACAATGAGCAGTTCTTC; cdr3_aa: CAWSVPSGRAGYNEQFF
j_call: TRBJ2-3; clone_size: -; d_call: -; v_call: TRBV20-1; cdr3_nt: TGCAGTGCTAGAGGGCTAGCAAGCACAGATACGCAGTATTTT; cdr3_aa: CSARGLASTDTQYF
j_call: TRBJ2-1; clone_size: -; d_call: TRBD2; v_call: TRBV5-4; cdr3_nt: TGTGCCAGCAGCCCCGGGACTAGCGGGAGTTACAATGAGCAGTTCTTC; cdr3_aa: CASSPGTSGSYNEQFF
j_call: TRBJ2-1; clone_size: -; d_call: TRBD2; v_call: TRBV7-9; cdr3_nt: TGTGCCAGCAGCTTAGAGTGGGGGGGGGAAATCAATGAGCAGTTCTTC; cdr3_aa: CASSLEWGGEINEQFF
j_call: TRBJ2-7; clone_size: -; d_call: -; v_call: TRBV2; cdr3_nt: TGTGCCAGCAGTGAACGACCTGAGGAGCAGTACTTC; cdr3_aa: CASSERPEEQYF
j_call: TRBJ1-2; clone_size: -; d_call: -; v_call: TRBV7-9; cdr3_nt: TGTGCCAGCAGCTTAGATCCAAGCTATGGCTACACCTTC; cdr3_aa: CASSLDPSYGYTF
j_call: TRBJ2-3; clone_size: -; d_call: TRBD2; v_call: TRBV4-1; cdr3_nt: TGCGCCAGCAGCCCCCGCGAGCTAGCGGGGGCAAGCACAGATACGCAGTATTTT; cdr3_aa: CASSPRELAGASTDTQYF
j_call: TRBJ2-3; clone_size: -; d_call: -; v_call: TRBV9; cdr3_nt: TGTGCCAGCAGCAGACCAACAGATACGCAGTATTTT; cdr3_aa: CASSRPTDTQYF
j_call: TRBJ1-1; clone_size: -; d_call: -; v_call: TRBV2; cdr3_nt: TGTGCCAGCAGGGAGACAGGCCCAAACACTGAAGCTTTCTTT; cdr3_aa: CASRETGPNTEAFF
j_call: TRBJ2-2; clone_size: -; d_call: -; v_call: TRBV5-1; cdr3_nt: TGCGCCAGCGTCCACGAGAACACCGGGGAGCTGTTTTTT; cdr3_aa: CASVHENTGELFF
j_call: TRBJ2-3; clone_size: few; d_call: -; v_call: TRBV27; cdr3_nt: TGTGCCAGCAGTCTCGTAGTCTCTAGCACAGATACGCAGTATTTT; cdr3_aa: CASSLVVSSTDTQYF
j_call: TRBJ2-1; clone_size: -; d_call: TRBD2; v_call: TRBV20-1; cdr3_nt: TGCAGTGGAATCACCCCGGGACTAGCGGCCCCTGAGCAGTTCTTC; cdr3_aa: CSGITPGLAAPEQFF
j_call: TRBJ2-3; clone_size: -; d_call: -; v_call: TRBV7-6; cdr3_nt: TGTGCCAGCAGCGCCCTATCCTCGTTGTACACAGATACGCAGTATTTT; cdr3_aa: CASSALSSLYTDTQYF
j_call: TRBJ2-3; clone_size: -; d_call: -; v_call: TRBV7-2; cdr3_nt: TGTGCCAGCAGCTTAGTTGGGGGAAGCACAGATACGCAGTATTTT; cdr3_aa: CASSLVGGSTDTQYF
j_call: TRBJ2-7; clone_size: -; d_call: -; v_call: TRBV20-1; cdr3_nt: TGCAGTGCTAGAGATTGGATCGGCACCGAGCAGTACTTC; cdr3_aa: CSARDWIGTEQYF
j_call: TRBJ2-7; clone_size: -; d_call: -; v_call: TRBV27; cdr3_nt: TGTGCCAGCAGTTCGGGACATCCGATCTCCTACGAGCAGTACTTC; cdr3_aa: CASSSGHPISYEQYF
j_call: TRBJ1-5; clone_size: -; d_call: -; v_call: TRBV4-1; cdr3_nt: TGCGCCAGCAGCCGAACCCGGAGTAGCAATCAGCCCCAGCATTTT; cdr3_aa: CASSRTRSSNQPQHF
j_call: TRBJ2-3; clone_size: -; d_call: -; v_call: TRBV20-1; cdr3_nt: TGCAGTGCTAGGGAACTAGCAAGACTGGCAGATACGCAGTATTTT; cdr3_aa: CSARELARLADTQYF
j_call: TRBJ2-5; clone_size: -; d_call: -; v_call: TRBV9; cdr3_nt: TGTGCCAGCAGCGGAGGGACACCCCAAGAGACCCAGTACTTC; cdr3_aa: CASSGGTPQETQYF
j_call: TRBJ1-6; clone_size: -; d_call: -; v_call: TRBV6-4; cdr3_nt: TGTGCCAGCAGTCCGGGAGACAATTCACCCCTCCACTTT; cdr3_aa: CASSPGDNSPLHF
j_call: TRBJ2-1; clone_size: -; d_call: TRBD2; v_call: TRBV6-2/TRBV6-3; cdr3_nt: TGTGCCAGCAGTACCCGGGGGGGTTGGAATGAGCAGTTCTTC; cdr3_aa: CASSTRGGWNEQFF
j_call: TRBJ2-1; clone_size: -; d_call: -; v_call: TRBV29-1; cdr3_nt: TGCAGCGTTAACGGGTTAAGCTCCTACAATGAGCAGTTCTTC; cdr3_aa: CSVNGLSSYNEQFF
j_call: TRBJ2-7; clone_size: -; d_call: TRBD2; v_call: TRBV11-2; cdr3_nt: TGTGCCAGCAGTCCTAGCGGGGGGGGCGACGAGCAGTACTTC; cdr3_aa: CASSPSGGGDEQYF
j_call: TRBJ1-4; clone_size: once; d_call: -; v_call: TRBV30; cdr3_nt: TGTGCCTGGAGGGATCAGTGGCGATGGGATGAAAAACTGTTTTTT; cdr3_aa: CAWRDQWRWDEKLFF
j_call: TRBJ2-1; clone_size: -; d_call: -; v_call: TRBV24-1; cdr3_nt: TGTGCCACATCAGGGGAAGGTGAGCAGTTCTTC; cdr3_aa: CATSGEGEQFF
j_call: TRBJ1-5; clone_size: -; d_call: -; v_call: TRBV12-3/TRBV12-4; cdr3_nt: TGTGCCAGCAGTCCGGACGGGTGGATACAGCCCCAGCATTTT; cdr3_aa: CASSPDGWIQPQHF
j_call: TRBJ1-5; clone_size: -; d_call: -; v_call: TRBV12-3/TRBV12-4; cdr3_nt: TGTGCCAGCAGTTCAGTCTCCACAGATAGCAATCAGCCCCAGCATTTT; cdr3_aa: CASSSVSTDSNQPQHF
j_call: TRBJ2-1; clone_size: once; d_call: TRBD2; v_call: TRBV6-5; cdr3_nt: TGTGCCAGCAGTTACGGGGGGGAGACGTACAATGAGCAGTTCTTC; cdr3_aa: CASSYGGETYNEQFF
j_call: TRBJ2-5; clone_size: -; d_call: TRBD1; v_call: TRBV13; cdr3_nt: TGTGCCAGCAGCCGCCAAGCCGGGACAGGGGGACGAGAGACCCAGTACTTC; cdr3_aa: CASSRQAGTGGRETQYF
j_call: TRBJ1-5; clone_size: -; d_call: TRBD1; v_call: TRBV30; cdr3_nt: TGTGCCTGGAGCGAGGGGGACAGTCGAACTCAGCCCCAGCATTTT; cdr3_aa: CAWSEGDSRTQPQHF
j_call: TRBJ2-4; clone_size: -; d_call: -; v_call: TRBV12-3/TRBV12-4; cdr3_nt: TGTGCCAGCAGTTTGCCAGGGGAAATTGGGGCCAAAAACATTCAGTACTTC; cdr3_aa: CASSLPGEIGAKNIQYF
j_call: TRBJ2-7; clone_size: -; d_call: -; v_call: TRBV5-4; cdr3_nt: TGTGCCAGCGCGGCCCAGAAAACGCCTTACGAGCAGTACTTC; cdr3_aa: CASAAQKTPYEQYF